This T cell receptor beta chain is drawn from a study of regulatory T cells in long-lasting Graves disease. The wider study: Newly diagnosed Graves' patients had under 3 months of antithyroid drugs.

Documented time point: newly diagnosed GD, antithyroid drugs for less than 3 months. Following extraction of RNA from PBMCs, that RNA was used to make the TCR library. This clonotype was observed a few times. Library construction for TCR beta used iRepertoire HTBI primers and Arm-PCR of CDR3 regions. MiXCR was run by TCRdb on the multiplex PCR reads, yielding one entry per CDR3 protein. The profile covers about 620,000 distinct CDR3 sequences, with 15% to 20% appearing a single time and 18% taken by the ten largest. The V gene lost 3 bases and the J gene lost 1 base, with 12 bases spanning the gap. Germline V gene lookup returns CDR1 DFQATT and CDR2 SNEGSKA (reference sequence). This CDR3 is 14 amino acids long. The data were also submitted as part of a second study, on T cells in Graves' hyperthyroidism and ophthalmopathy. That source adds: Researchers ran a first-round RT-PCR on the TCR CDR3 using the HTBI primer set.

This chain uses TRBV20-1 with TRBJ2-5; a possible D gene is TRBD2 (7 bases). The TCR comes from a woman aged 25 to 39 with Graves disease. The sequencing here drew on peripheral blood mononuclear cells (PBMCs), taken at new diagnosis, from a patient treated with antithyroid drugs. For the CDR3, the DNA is TGCAGTGCTAGTGGGGGGGGCCGCCAAGAGACCCAGTACTTC. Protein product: CSASGGGRQETQYF.